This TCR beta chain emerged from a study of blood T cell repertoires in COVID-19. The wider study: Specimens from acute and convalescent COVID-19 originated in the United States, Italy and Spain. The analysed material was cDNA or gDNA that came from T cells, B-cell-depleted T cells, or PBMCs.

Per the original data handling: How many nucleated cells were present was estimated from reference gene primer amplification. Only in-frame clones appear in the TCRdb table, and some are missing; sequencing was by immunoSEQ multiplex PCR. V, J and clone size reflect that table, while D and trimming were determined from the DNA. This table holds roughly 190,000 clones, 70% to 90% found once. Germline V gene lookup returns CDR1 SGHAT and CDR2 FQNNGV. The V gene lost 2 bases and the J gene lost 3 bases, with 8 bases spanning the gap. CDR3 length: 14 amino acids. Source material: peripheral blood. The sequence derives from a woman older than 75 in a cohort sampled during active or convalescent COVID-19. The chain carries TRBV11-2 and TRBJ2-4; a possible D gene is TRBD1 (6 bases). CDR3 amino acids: CASSLIRGKNIQYF. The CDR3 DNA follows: TGTGCCAGCAGCTTAATCAGGGGCAAAAACATTCAGTACTTC. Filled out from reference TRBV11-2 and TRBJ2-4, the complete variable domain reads EAGVAQSPRYKIIEKRQSVAFWCNPISGHATLYWYQQILGQGPKLLIQFQNNGVVDDSQLPKDRFSAERLKGVDSTLKIQPAKLEDSAVYLCASSLIRGKNIQYFGAGTRLSVL.